What follows describes a single T cell receptor (beta chain). Its antigen is still unknown. Per-base qualities were not stored, and no clone one base away is much larger. The receptor library was made with the immunoSEQ multiplex PCR assay. For the multiplex PCR, a mixture combining 60 forward primers for TCR Vbeta segments and 13 reverse primers for TCR Jbeta segments was used. The CDR3 region of rearranged TCR beta genes was amplified from genomic DNA by a multiplex PCR assay. On the Illumina HiSeq System, the amplified TCR beta libraries were sequenced as 87-base-pair reads. Under the source paper's analysis protocol: A later analysis counted tens of millions of unique TCR beta chains across the 666 repertoires, and some 12 million of these chains were shared by at least two donors. Raw reads were error-corrected and collapsed into unique sequences with a nearest-neighbor algorithm that merged closely related sequences to remove PCR and sequencing errors. Alignment of CDR3 sequences to IMGT reference sequences was used to assign V, D and J gene segments. For a sequence to be retained, at least a six-nucleotide match to both a V gene segment and a J gene segment was required. A rearrangement was called productive if the CDR3 had no stop codons and remained in frame with V and J, and every other rearrangement was called non-productive. Following IMGT convention, CDR3 was defined as the stretch from the second conserved V-encoded cysteine to the conserved J-encoded phenylalanine. The earlier analysis of around 640 of the donors excluded sequences that lacked an unambiguous match to a single V gene segment. In an earlier analysis of 500 to 750 of the donors, V segments were called functional above 56.7% productive rearrangements and were called segregating when the between-donor standard deviation exceeded 5%. To diagnose cytomegalovirus status from the catalog of TCR beta chain sequences, a statistical classification framework was built. A later analysis assigned V and J genes by comparing TCR nucleotide sequences with IMGT/GENE-DB human TR gene sequences. Using the TCRdist pipeline, a later analysis assigned CDR3 sequences along with most-parsimonious VDJ recombination scenarios. A later analysis defined each TCR beta chain by its CDR3 amino acid sequence plus V-gene family, and excluded reads lacking a unique V-gene family. A later analysis removed 450 to 600 highly shared, low-generation-probability nucleotide sequences to deal with suspected cross-contamination and a sequencing artifact. For each public chain, a later analysis derived a clonal expansion index from normalized ranks of inferred template counts within each repertoire. In a later analysis, generation probabilities were computed using a VDJ recombination model fitted to out-of-frame rearrangements, and the results were checked against IGoR. In a later analysis, hypergeometric tests were used to score TCR-TCR, TCR-HLA and TCR-CMV co-occurrence, with a repertoire-size bias correction applied to TCR pairs. A later analysis estimated false discovery rates by permuting HLA or CMV assignments 20 times. In a later analysis, co-occurring TCRs were grouped with DBSCAN, and TCRdist sequence similarity was added when clustering was performed within HLA-allele-positive subsets. Repertoires with fewer than 30,000 or more than 120,000 public chains were left out of co-occurrence clustering, as were about 5 repertoires with anomalous nucleotide sharing. The table was pulled from immuneACCESS by TCRdb, which kept in-frame rearrangements only. Such tables lose some clones; where checked, under half of the loss comes from unresolved V genes, and the rest has no known cause. The V and J calls and clone size were taken over from that table, and D and trimming were inferred from the DNA. In all, the sample holds under 150,000 clones, and about 60% of those were seen once. Together, the top ten hold about a tenth of the sample.

In total, roughly 710 healthy bone marrow donors made up the cohort. All cohort members were sampled while nominally healthy, although unrecorded immune exposures were likely present. The donor tested CMV seropositive and was one of the 289 seropositive cohort members. A peripheral blood sample was collected from each donor, and TCR beta sequencing was performed on peripheral blood mononuclear cells. The Qiagen DNeasy Blood Extraction Kit was used to extract genomic DNA from the blood cell samples. The data belong to a study of cytomegalovirus exposure and HLA in healthy donors (dated by TCRdb to 2017 to 2019). About the full investigation: In an earlier analysis of 550 to 750 of the donors, under 300 Gb of sequence data and 120 million or so unique TCR beta sequences from about 180 million T cells were reported. A later genetic analysis took genome-wide SNP genotypes for 398 of the 666 donors and used that subset as a discovery cohort. Class I and class II HLA loci were covered by the typing at four-digit resolution. The T cell repertoires of under 750 subjects were profiled by immunosequencing and related to cytomegalovirus serostatus. Rather than drawing on any new phenotypic data, the later analysis identified candidate immune exposures from TCR beta sequences and the way those sequences occurred across donors. Across about 370 genotyped donors of the cohort, an average of approximately 240,000 unique TCR beta nucleotide sequences per donor were sequenced, and roughly a sixth of those sequences were non-productive. A separate validation cohort of about 110 different subjects was used in addition to the roughly 670-subject first cohort. In an earlier analysis of over 550 of the donors, high-throughput TCR beta sequencing was used to judge whether each TCR beta V gene segment behaved as functional or pseudogenic. Donor age, sex, ethnicity and CMV serostatus were collected together with the repertoire data. An early release that covered around 590 HLA-typed donors contained about 290 gigabases of sequencing data and 70 million to 100 million unique TCR sequences. Typing coverage differed by locus: A, B, C, DRB1 and DQB1 were typed in roughly 620-630 donors, DQA1 in 500 to 550, DPA1 in around 600, and DPB1 in around 440. The study was designed to test whether signatures of past pathogen exposure could be identified by cataloging public T cell receptors. All discovery cohort repertoires had been generated on a single sequencing platform. Of the 398 genotyped donors, around 81% fell in the genetic ancestry cluster associated with self-reported Caucasian donors. Four or five DR-DQ haplotypes were treated as single units for association and clustering because of strong linkage in the cohort. In a later analysis, previously published TCR beta repertoires from 550 to 700 donors were re-analyzed and high-resolution HLA genotyping was added so that TCR occurrence patterns could be studied. To predict cytomegalovirus infection status, the study combined high-throughput TCR immunosequencing, statistical association of individual TCRs with disease status, and machine learning. Findings and caveats that apply to the study as a whole: For the cohort, immune exposure information was limited to CMV serostatus. A later analysis found that TCR association rates varied across HLA loci, with DRB1 alleles showing the most associated TCRs and HLA-C alleles the fewest. A later genetic analysis reported fewer N-insertions in productive TCRs among donors in an Asian-associated ancestry cluster than the approximately 700-donor mean. This cohort had only TCR beta chains sequenced, and the lack of alpha or paired-chain data limited which features could be detected. Across donors, most TCR sequences were observed very rarely, whereas some public TCRs were present in many individuals. HLA typing was unavailable for some donors at each locus, so association tests used only the typed subset. Some IMGT-functional V segments, including TRBV6-2 and TRBV6-3, could not be distinguished by the 87-base-pair reads and were therefore excluded. A cluster of highly shared sequence variants was judged likely to be a technical artifact of the sequencing pipeline. A further reported finding was that TCR beta sequences accurately predicted the HLA-A and HLA-B alleles for most subjects in the first cohort. When HLA alleles, especially DR and DQ, strongly co-occurred, attributing TCR associations to individual alleles was difficult. In a later genetic analysis, a missense DCLRE1C variant was associated with V-gene and J-gene trimming of TCR beta chains, and the association was replicated in an independent cohort. Correlated functional status among segregating V segments might be attributable to linkage disequilibrium, but an unknown experimental factor could not be ruled out. It was suggested by the authors that the approach could potentially be generalized to other disease states and immunological phenotypes. In both the original and validation cohorts, the classifier was reported to diagnose cytomegalovirus status with high specificity and sensitivity. A total of some 180 TCR beta chains were listed by the study as associated with cytomegalovirus. In an earlier analysis of several hundred of the donors, most TCR beta V segments were observed in productive rearrangements about 87% or about 30% of the time, broadly matching IMGT annotations. Specific HLA alleles were associated with 15,000 to 20,000 TCR beta sequences at a false discovery rate of 0.05 in a later analysis. According to a later analysis, parvovirus B19, influenza, CMV and Epstein-Barr virus appeared linked to several top co-occurrence clusters. Presence/absence analyses assumed roughly uniform sequencing depth across donors, an assumption that may not hold. Because counts were too low, around 18 rarely observed V segments, including chromosome 9 orphons, were left out of the earlier analysis of 587 of the donors. A few of the identified cytomegalovirus-associated TCR beta chains were confirmed in vitro to be specific for cytomegalovirus antigens. A later analysis found that HLA-associated TCR beta chains were more clonally expanded and had lower generation probabilities than equally common non-associated chains. In a later analysis, most CMV-associated TCR beta chains were found to appear HLA-restricted, with HLA associations seemingly driven largely by CMV exposure.

V and J are truncated by 0 bases and 0 bases respectively, leaving an intervening sequence of 6 bases. The CDR3 starts with the cysteine, ends with the phenylalanine, and has 14 residues. Only the CDR3 DNA stays, 42 bases, in frame from base 1. The CDR1 and CDR2 encoded by the germline V gene are MGHDK and SYGVNS. The sequence links TRBV25-1 to TRBJ2-7; possibly the D gene is TRBD1, per 5 matching bases. The clonotype originates from a man aged 40-49 years in good health and CMV-seropositive. The sample comprised PBMCs. The DNA reads TGTGCCAGCAGTGAATACGACAGCTCCTACGAGCAGTACTTC. Its protein is CASSEYDSSYEQYF.